These 4 T cell receptor beta chains share one sample of origin, sequenced in a study of OX40 agonist ivuxolimab in advanced cancers. TCRdb's copy holds only in-frame clones and misses some; the assay was immunoSEQ multiplex PCR. The data contain around 100,000 clones, around 87% of them singletons. Sequenced material: CD4+ or CD8+ T cells sorted from blood, taken in a trial of the OX40 agonist ivuxolimab. These receptors were taken from an adult with an advanced solid tumor such as melanoma, head and neck, liver or kidney cancer.

This chain links TRBV2 with TRBJ2-1; 10 bases are a match to TRBD2. The V segment lost 5 bases and the J segment 3 bases; nucleotides outside the gene matches: 4. The germline V gene has CDR1 SNHLY and CDR2 FYNNEI. The CDR3 extends over 15 amino acids. The CDR3 DNA follows: TGTGCCAGCAGTCTAGCGGGGGACATCTACAATGAGCAGTTCTTC. This encodes CASSLAGDIYNEQFF.

Only a few counts were recorded for this clone. The chain has TRBV13 and TRBJ1-4, with 7 bases fitting TRBD1. Germline CDR1 and CDR2: PRHDT and FYEKMQ (reference sequence). CDR3 length equals 18 residues. J gave up 6 bases and V 5 bases, and 18 bases lay outside the gene matches. The CDR3 nucleotides read TGTGCCAGCAGCCCAGCCCGCCCACGACAGGGAGGAGATGAAAAACTGTTTTTT. Amino acids: CASSPARPRQGGDEKLFF.

This chain uses TRBV29-1 with TRBJ1-1; D gene unclear. Trimming left V 4 bases short and J 2 bases short, with 14 bases between. The CDR3 runs to 14 residues. Germline V CDR1 and CDR2: SQVTM, ANQGSEA. For the CDR3, the DNA is TGCAGCGTTGCCCTCAGGACGCGCAACACTGAAGCTTTCTTT. This gives the protein CSVALRTRNTEAFF.

With respect to this clone: This sample includes further DNA sequences coding for the same CDR3. This chain uses TRBV29-1 with TRBJ1-5, with TRBD1 as a possible D gene (6 bases). The CDR3 runs 13 residues. V lost 4 bases to trimming and J lost 3 bases, with 10 bases between them. CDR1 is SQVTM and CDR2 is ANQGSEA in the germline V gene. The CDR3 loop is CSVGGQTNQPQHF. The CDR3 bases are TGCAGCGTTGGGGGGCAGACCAATCAGCCCCAGCATTTT.